Shown below are 25 T cell receptor beta chains from a single sample sequenced in a study of T cell changes during pregnancy in multiple sclerosis. TCRdb's copy holds only in-frame clones and misses some; the assay was immunoSEQ multiplex PCR. The profile shows 55,000 to 65,000 clones, roughly 92% of them singletons. This sample comprised CD8+ T cells from peripheral blood mononuclear cells, obtained in the third trimester of pregnancy. All receptors come from a female donor with multiple sclerosis, enrolled in a pregnancy study.

The chain combines TRBV5-6 with TRBJ2-7, with TRBD1 matching 8 bases. This CDR3 has 14 residues. Germline V gene lookup returns CDR1 SGHDT and CDR2 YYEEEE. After removal of 4 bases from V and 5 bases from J, the junction contained 8 bases not matched to a gene. The CDR3 sequence is CASSKQGEAHEQYF. Here the CDR3 DNA reads TGTGCCAGCAGCAAACAGGGGGAGGCCCACGAGCAGTACTTC.

The chain combines TRBV5-6 with TRBJ2-7; 11 bases line up with TRBD2. V was pared by 0 bases and J by 3 bases, with 2 bases of the junction left unmatched. The CDR3 spans 15 residues. The germline V gene encodes CDR1 SGHDT and CDR2 YYEEEE. CDR3 protein: CASSLGLAGGYEQYF. The CDR3 coding sequence is TGTGCCAGCAGCTTGGGGCTAGCGGGAGGCTACGAGCAGTACTTC.

This chain joins TRBV6-5 and TRBJ1-5; no firm D call. CDR1 and CDR2 from the germline V gene are MNHEY and SVGAGI. The CDR3 sequence is 13 residues long. With 5 bases removed from V and 6 bases from J, the gap between germline ends came to 11 bases. The CDR3 DNA reads TGTGCCAGCAGTCCGATAGGGAGTCAGCCCCAGCATTTT. Translating it yields CASSPIGSQPQHF.

By sample fraction, this clone is medium-sized. The chain uses TRBV6-6 and TRBJ1-5; D is possibly TRBD1 (6 bases). Germline assignment: CDR1 MNHNY and CDR2 SVGAGI (reference sequence). The V end lost 2 bases, the J end lost 4 bases, and 12 bases lay between the germline ends. The CDR3 totals 15 residues. Here the CDR3 DNA reads TGTGCCAGCAGTTACGGGTACCAGGGGAATCAGCCCCAGCATTTT. Its translation is CASSYGYQGNQPQHF.

This chain uses TRBV9 with TRBJ2-6; 9 nucleotides match TRBD2. The germline gives CDR1 SGDLS, CDR2 YYNGEE. The ends lost 4 bases at V and 1 base at J; junction bases unmatched: 6. The CDR3 covers 17 residues. CDR3 nucleotide sequence: TGTGCCAGCAGCTGGCGGGAGGGCCCTTCTGGGGCCAACGTCCTGACTTTC. It codes for CASSWREGPSGANVLTF.

The rearrangement links TRBV30 to TRBJ2-1; perhaps TRBD2 as D (6 bases). Germline assignment: CDR1 GTSNPN and CDR2 SVGIG (reference sequence). Trimming left V 2 bases short and J 7 bases short, with 15 bases between. The CDR3 length is 14 residues. The CDR3 spells CAWSSVRGRNEQFF. Written as DNA, the CDR3 is TGTGCCTGGAGTTCGGTCAGAGGGAGGAATGAGCAGTTCTTC.

V and J are TRBV11-2 and TRBJ2-1; no definite D call. V was clipped by 5 bases and J by 6 bases, with 14 bases between them. The germline V gene encodes CDR1 SGHAT and CDR2 FQNNGV. The CDR3 contains 14 residues. The CDR3 DNA sequence: TGTGCCAGCAGCGCATTAGAAATTCCCAATGAGCAGTTCTTC. Translation gives CASSALEIPNEQFF.

The chain has TRBV6-4 and TRBJ2-5, with 8 bases lining up with TRBD1. V was clipped by 4 bases and J by 4 bases; unmatched bases: 8. The CDR3 covers 15 residues. CDR1 is MRHNA and CDR2 is SNTAGT in the germline V gene. CDR3 protein: CASSASSGGRETQYF. The CDR3 DNA reads TGTGCCAGCAGTGCTTCTTCAGGGGGCAGAGAGACCCAGTACTTC.

The chain employs TRBV7-3 and TRBJ2-5; TRBD2 aligns across 13 bases. The CDR3 is 16 residues long. V lost 5 bases to trimming and J lost 4 bases; unmatched junction nucleotides: 7. CDR1 SGHTA and CDR2 FQGTGA come from the germline V gene. The CDR3 DNA reads as TGTGCCAGCAGCCCAGGACTAGCGGGAGTTGGAGAGACCCAGTACTTC. It specifies CASSPGLAGVGETQYF.

This chain joins TRBV30 and TRBJ1-1; D ambiguous. This CDR3 contains 16 residues. In germline, CDR1 is GTSNPN, CDR2 SVGIG (reference sequence). Trimming took off 5 bases at V and 0 bases at J, with 19 bases between the two ends. The CDR3 is CAWDSPESPMNTEAFF. CDR3 DNA sequence: TGTGCCTGGGACTCACCTGAAAGCCCCATGAACACTGAAGCTTTCTTT.

DNA of the CDR3: TGTGCCAGCAGCCCCCATGGGGGGGGAATTGAAGCTTTCTTT. Protein product: CASSPHGGGIEAFF. V usage is TRBV7-9 and J usage is TRBJ1-1, with D possibly being TRBD1 (5 bases). The V end was cut by 5 bases, the J end by 7 bases, with 17 bases between. Germline CDR1 and CDR2: SEHNR and FQNEAQ (reference sequence). This CDR3 spans 14 amino acids.

A remark on this clone: In the same sample, other DNA sequences code for this CDR3. The rearrangement joins TRBV7-2 to TRBJ1-4, with TRBD1 matching over 7 bases. Per germline, CDR1 SGHTA and CDR2 FQGNSA. After removal of 4 bases from V and 2 bases from J, the junction contained 4 bases not matched to a gene. The CDR3 spans 15 residues. CDR3 residues: CASSYSGGTNEKLFF. DNA for the CDR3: TGTGCCAGCAGCTACTCAGGGGGGACTAATGAAAAACTGTTTTTT.

This clone was detected many times. This chain connects TRBV14 to TRBJ1-1; a weak D match, TRBD1 (5 bases). Trimming left V 0 bases short and J 3 bases short, with 29 bases between. Looked up from germline, CDR1 is SGHDN and CDR2 is FVKESK. The CDR3 runs to 21 residues. CDR3 nucleotide sequence: TGTGCCAGCAGCCAAGACAAAGTAAGATGGGGGGTATATACGGGGGACACTGAAGCTTTCTTT. This codes for CASSQDKVRWGVYTGDTEAFF.

J is TRBJ2-1 and V is TRBV5-6, with 12 bases that match TRBD2. CDR3 length: 18 amino acids. The germline CDR1 and CDR2 sequences are SGHDT and YYEEEE. Trimming cost V 4 bases and J 0 bases; bases outside gene matches: 8. The CDR3 DNA is TGTGCCAGCAGCGATCTAGCGGGGGGGTGGGGCTCCTACAATGAGCAGTTCTTC. Translating gives CASSDLAGGWGSYNEQFF.

The chain recombines TRBV4-1 with TRBJ1-5; TRBD1 might be the D (6 bases). There are 17 residues in the CDR3. Looked up from germline, CDR1 is MGHRA and CDR2 is YSYEKL. Trimming cost V 0 bases and J 3 bases, with 15 bases left between them. This CDR3 is CASSQDASTGFNQPQHF. The CDR3 DNA sequence: TGCGCCAGCAGCCAAGATGCCTCGACAGGATTCAATCAGCCCCAGCATTTT.

The chain has TRBV4-1 and TRBJ2-5, with 14 bases aligning to TRBD2. The CDR3 spans 15 residues. Germline CDR1 and CDR2: MGHRA and YSYEKL. V dropped 4 bases and J dropped 3; count of bases not matched to a gene: 1. The CDR3 coding sequence is TGCGCCAGCAGCCGGGGACTAGCGGGAGAAGAGACCCAGTACTTC. This gives the protein CASSRGLAGEETQYF.

This chain uses TRBV5-4 with TRBJ2-2; 7 bases map to TRBD1. The CDR3 is 16 residues long. V gave up 8 bases and J gave up 7 bases; unmatched junction bases: 17. The V gene's germline CDR1 is SGHNT and CDR2 YYREEE (reference sequence). The CDR3 coding sequence is TGTGCCAGAGCAGGGGACGACAGGGTGACGGACGGGGAGCTGTTTTTT. Its translation is CARAGDDRVTDGELFF.

In its sample, this clone was seen once. This chain connects TRBV29-1 to TRBJ2-5, with no clear D. V lost 7 bases, J lost 2 bases, and 8 bases lay in between. The CDR3 runs to 11 residues. Germline V gene lookup returns CDR1 SQVTM and CDR2 ANQGSEA. CDR3 nucleotides: TGCAGCGCCCTAGAACAAGAGACCCAGTACTTC. This codes for CSALEQETQYF.

V usage is TRBV4-2 and J usage is TRBJ2-3; tentative D call: TRBD2 (7 bases). The V and J ends lost 0 bases and 1 base respectively, with 11 bases between them. CDR3 length equals 16 residues. CDR1 and CDR2 (germline): LGHNA, YNFKEQ. This CDR3 is CASSQEGGGRTDTQYF. The DNA of the CDR3 is TGTGCCAGCAGCCAAGAAGGGGGAGGGCGCACAGATACGCAGTATTTT.

This chain links TRBV29-1 with TRBJ2-7; tentative D call: TRBD1 (6 bases). Trimming stripped 3 bases from V and 1 base from J, with 13 bases between. The CDR3 has 14 amino acids. In germline, CDR1 is SQVTM, CDR2 ANQGSEA. CDR3 bases: TGCAGCGTTGACCAACAGGGCGGATCCTACGAGCAGTACTTC. Translated: CSVDQQGGSYEQYF.

This clone was seen only a few times. The CDR3 spells CASIPTTGTGVPSYEQYF. CDR3 in DNA: TGTGCCAGCATCCCAACAACCGGGACAGGGGTCCCCTCCTACGAGCAGTACTTC. This chain links TRBV7-9 with TRBJ2-7, with TRBD1 matching over 10 bases. Germline loops: CDR1 SEHNR, CDR2 FQNEAQ (reference sequence). CDR3 length: 18 residues. After removal of 7 bases from V and 0 bases from J, the junction contained 15 bases not matched to a gene.

The rearrangement links TRBV7-6 to TRBJ2-1; D perhaps matches TRBD1 (6 bases). The ends were cut back, 1 base at V and 8 bases at J, with 18 bases in the middle. The length of the CDR3 is 16 residues. In germline, CDR1 is SGHVS, CDR2 FNYEAQ. The CDR3 coding sequence is TGTGCCAGCAGCTTAGGTCGACAGGTAATCTTCGATGAGCAGTTCTTC. As protein: CASSLGRQVIFDEQFF.

This chain connects TRBV19 to TRBJ2-7; 9 positions agree with TRBD1. With 4 bases clipped from V and 2 bases from J, the junction kept 12 bases outside the gene matches. This CDR3 region has 17 residues. CDR1 LNHDA and CDR2 SQIVND come from the germline V gene (reference sequence). The CDR3 coding sequence is TGTGCCAGTAGTACGGGGACAGGGTATGAATTAACCTACGAGCAGTACTTC. This sequence encodes CASSTGTGYELTYEQYF.

CDR3 coding DNA: TGCGCCAGCAGCTTGGGGAACGGGGAAATGGATGGCTACACCTTC. Translated: CASSLGNGEMDGYTF. The V call is TRBV5-1, the J call TRBJ1-2; D gene uncertain. CDR1 is SGHRS and CDR2 is YFSETQ in the germline V gene. The V gene lost 0 bases and the J gene lost 6 bases, with 15 bases spanning the gap. This CDR3 region has 15 residues.

In the case of this clone: A much larger clone differs by one base, so this may be a read error. Other DNA sequences in the same sample also yield this CDR3. The genes are TRBV19 and TRBJ1-1, with a weak D call TRBD1 (6 bases). The ends were cut back, 1 base at V and 5 bases at J, with 8 bases in the middle. In germline, CDR1 is LNHDA, CDR2 SQIVND (reference sequence). The CDR3 has 13 amino acids. The CDR3 is CASSIGTATEAFF. As DNA, the CDR3 is TGTGCCAGTAGTATAGGGACAGCAACTGAAGCTTTCTTT.